The present entry profiles one T cell receptor (beta chain) with its context. The CDR3 has 18 amino acids. The V end was cut by 1 base, the J end by 0 bases, with 13 bases between. Germline V gene lookup returns CDR1 MNHNS and CDR2 SASEGT. This entry belongs to a study of blood T cell repertoires in COVID-19. For the study at large: Nucleic acid was either cDNA or gDNA, and it came from T cells, B-cell-depleted T cells, or PBMCs.

In the source study's methods: Reference gene primer amplification gave nucleated cell count estimates. Sequenced by immunoSEQ multiplex PCR; TCRdb stores in-frame clones only, minus some. V and J calls and clone size are as listed in that table; D and trimming were resolved from the DNA. Of approximately 240,000 clones in the sample, around nine tenths were seen once. Sample: peripheral blood. The sequence was obtained from a woman in her thirties or forties who had recovered from COVID-19. V and J are TRBV6-1 and TRBJ1-6, with unresolved D. Here the CDR3 reads CASSEDPPRNSYNSPLHF. The CDR3 region has the DNA TGTGCCAGCAGTGAAGACCCGCCTAGAAACTCCTATAATTCACCCCTCCACTTT.